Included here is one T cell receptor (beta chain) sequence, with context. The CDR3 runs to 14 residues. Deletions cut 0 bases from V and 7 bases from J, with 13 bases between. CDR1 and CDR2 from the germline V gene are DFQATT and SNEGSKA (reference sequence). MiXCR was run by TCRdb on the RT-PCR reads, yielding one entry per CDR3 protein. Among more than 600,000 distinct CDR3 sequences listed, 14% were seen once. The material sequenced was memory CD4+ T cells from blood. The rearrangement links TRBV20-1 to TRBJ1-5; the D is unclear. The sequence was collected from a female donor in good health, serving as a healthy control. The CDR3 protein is CSARDPGMGQPQHF. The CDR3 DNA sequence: TGCAGTGCTAGAGACCCGGGAATGGGCCAGCCCCAGCATTTT.